This T cell receptor (beta chain) was obtained from a study of T cell responses to AZD1222 COVID-19 vaccine. Per the germline V gene, CDR1 is PRHDT and CDR2 is FYEKMQ (reference sequence). Deletions cut 1 base from V and 7 bases from J, with 16 bases between. The CDR3 is 15 residues long. For this clone: What it recognizes is unknown.

Clones were sequenced by immunoSEQ multiplex PCR, and TCRdb holds only the in-frame ones, with some missing. The sample includes 50,000 to 70,000 clones, 75% to 90% of them seen just once. Regarding the study as a whole: No repertoire was sampled before or during the peak T cell response, only after it. The number of AZD1222 recipients seropositive at baseline was only five to seven. Reportedly, nearly half of unique spike TCRs recognized epitopes outside B.1.351/B.1.1.7 mutations. Most donors were white British, females outnumbered males, and clonal diversity was possibly underestimated.

The receptor comes from an adult who received the AZD1222 COVID-19 vaccine. The source material was peripheral blood, sampled 28 days after the second AZD1222 dose. J is TRBJ1-2 and V is TRBV13; tentative D call: TRBD1 (5 bases). CDR3 sequence reads: CASSLAGTAVVGYTF. The CDR3 nucleotides read TGTGCCAGCAGCTTAGCCGGGACGGCGGTTGTTGGCTACACCTTC.